The 21 T cell receptor beta chains listed next were all sequenced from one sample in a study of T cell responses to AZD1222 COVID-19 vaccine. Method: immunoSEQ multiplex PCR; TCRdb's copy keeps in-frame clones and lacks some. The sample contains more than 85,000 clones, more than 75% of which appear only once. Specimen: peripheral blood, collected on day 0 of AZD1222 vaccination. Receptors were obtained from an adult in good health.

This rearrangement joins TRBV19 to TRBJ2-2; maybe TRBD2 (6 bases). Germline CDR1 reads LNHDA; CDR2 reads SQIVND (reference sequence). V was shortened by 0 bases and J by 5 bases, with 16 bases between the two germline ends. CDR3 length: 17 residues. This CDR3 reads CASSIDRDFSLTGELFF. The DNA of the CDR3 is TGTGCCAGTAGTATAGATCGGGACTTCAGCTTAACCGGGGAGCTGTTTTTT.

This clone occurred once. The V gene is TRBV7-9, the J gene TRBJ1-1, with 7 nucleotides matching TRBD1. Germline values: CDR1 SEHNR, CDR2 FQNEAQ (reference sequence). With V trimmed by 5 bases and J by 2 bases, 5 bases remained unmatched. The CDR3 runs to 14 residues. CDR3: CASSAGTVNTEAFF. CDR3 DNA sequence: TGTGCCAGCAGCGCCGGGACAGTAAACACTGAAGCTTTCTTT.

Here the CDR3 DNA reads TGTGCCAGCTACGTGGGGGTAAACTATGGCTACACCTTC. Protein: CASYVGVNYGYTF. The chain recombines TRBV6-5 with TRBJ1-2, with D possibly being TRBD1 (5 bases). The germline V gene has CDR1 MNHEY and CDR2 SVGAGI. V gave up 8 bases and J gave up 2 bases, with 12 bases separating them. The CDR3 has 13 amino acids.

This chain connects TRBV5-1 to TRBJ2-1, with 10 bases matching TRBD2. CDR1 is SGHRS, CDR2 YFSETQ, per germline. This CDR3 region has 18 residues. Trimming took 4 bases from V and 3 from J; bases not matched to a gene: 13. This CDR3 is CASSRASGGDLFYNEQFF. CDR3 sequence (DNA): TGCGCCAGCAGCCGGGCTAGCGGGGGCGACCTATTCTACAATGAGCAGTTCTTC.

This clone occurred once. The gene calls are TRBV21-1 and TRBJ2-1; TRBD2, as called in the table, went unchecked against the DNA. TRBV21-1 is recorded as a pseudogene. The CDR3 runs to 15 residues. The CDR3 coding sequence is TGTGCCAGCAGCAAAAAGCGGGGGGGCCACAATGAGCAGTTCTTC. This gives the protein CASSKKRGGHNEQFF.

This clone was counted a few times. The chain has TRBV28 and TRBJ1-4; maybe TRBD1 (6 bases). The germline V and J ends were trimmed by 8 bases and 4 bases, with 29 bases remaining between them. The CDR3 is 19 amino acids. In germline, CDR1 is MDHEN, CDR2 SYDVKM. The CDR3, as DNA: TGTGCCAGCTCTTCCCCATGGGCTCGGGGGCGTGTGGATAATGAAAAACTGTTTTTT. Amino acid sequence: CASSSPWARGRVDNEKLFF.

V usage is TRBV5-8 and J usage is TRBJ2-6, with D possibly TRBD1 on 6 matching bases. The V gene lost 4 bases and the J gene lost 0 bases, with 8 bases spanning the gap. The V gene's germline CDR1 is SGHTS and CDR2 YDEGEE. The length of the CDR3 is 15 residues. The CDR3 reads CASSPRGSGANVLTF. CDR3 nucleotide sequence: TGTGCCAGCAGCCCCAGGGGCTCTGGGGCCAACGTCCTGACTTTC. Using reference TRBV5-8 and TRBJ2-6 for the parts outside the CDR3, the full variable domain is EAGVTQSPTHLIKTRGQQATLRCSPISGHTSVYWYQQALGLGLQFLLWYDEGEERNRGNFPPRFSGRQFPNYSSELNVNALELEDSALYLCASSPRGSGANVLTFGAGSRLTVL.

The genes are TRBV19 and TRBJ1-2, with 7 positions matching TRBD1. The CDR3 sequence is 16 residues long. Looked up from germline, CDR1 is LNHDA and CDR2 is SQIVND (reference sequence). V shed 7 bases and J 4 bases; nucleotides not matched to a gene: 15. DNA of the CDR3: TGTGCCAGTACCCACTCCGAGGGGGCCTCATCCTATGGCTACACCTTC. Amino acids: CASTHSEGASSYGYTF. The variable domain in full, with the rest retrieved from reference TRBV19 and TRBJ1-2, is DGGITQSPKYLFRKEGQNVTLSCEQNLNHDAMYWYRQDPGQGLRLIYYSQIVNDFQKGDIAEGYSVSREKKESFPLTVTSAQKNPTAFYLCASTHSEGASSYGYTFGSGTRLTVV.

In its sample, this clone was seen a few times. The CDR3 is CASSPRLAGELFF. Here the CDR3 DNA reads TGTGCCAGCAGCCCTCGCCTCGCCGGGGAGCTGTTTTTT. V usage is TRBV7-6 and J usage is TRBJ2-2; no firm D call. This CDR3 region has 13 residues. V was trimmed by 5 bases and J by 6 bases, leaving 10 bases between them. Germline-derived CDR1 and CDR2 are SGHVS and FNYEAQ.

On this clone itself: Other DNA sequences of this sample code for an identical CDR3. V is TRBV7-9 and J is TRBJ1-1; a possible D gene is TRBD1 (6 bases). Between the trimmed V and J ends, which lost 3 bases and 0 bases, there was a span of 8 bases. Germline CDR1 is SEHNR and CDR2 is FQNEAQ (reference sequence). This CDR3 is 14 amino acids long. CDR3 DNA sequence: TGTGCCAGCAGCTTGGGGGGCTTGAACACTGAAGCTTTCTTT. Translating gives CASSLGGLNTEAFF. Drawing the rest from reference TRBV7-9 and TRBJ1-1, the complete variable domain is DTGVSQNPRHKITKRGQNVTFRCDPISEHNRLYWYRQTLGQGPEFLTYFQNEAQLEKSRLLSDRFSAERPKGSFSTLEIQRTEQGDSAMYLCASSLGGLNTEAFFGQGTRLTVV.

This clone was counted only a few times. CDR3 nucleotides: TGTGCCAGCAGCTTAGAAGCTTTCATGAACACTGAAGCTTTCTTT. This sequence encodes CASSLEAFMNTEAFF. The V call is TRBV7-6, the J call TRBJ1-1, with D unresolved. The CDR3 sequence is 15 residues long. Trimming took off 1 base at V and 0 bases at J, with 9 bases between the two ends. The germline V gene encodes CDR1 SGHVS and CDR2 FNYEAQ.

The chain is built from TRBV7-2 and TRBJ2-7; weak D call: TRBD2 (5 bases). Per germline, CDR1 SGHTA and CDR2 FQGNSA. V lost 4 bases and J 2 bases, leaving 15 bases between the germline ends. The CDR3 is 15 amino acids. This CDR3 is CASSSASSRTYEQYF. CDR3 nucleotides: TGTGCCAGCAGCTCCGCTAGCTCCCGAACCTACGAGCAGTACTTC.

In this sample, this clone turned up a few times. This chain joins TRBV15 and TRBJ1-5, with D uncertain. Trimming stripped 0 bases from V and 7 bases from J, with 13 bases between. The germline V gene encodes CDR1 LNHNV and CDR2 YYDKDF (reference sequence). The CDR3 runs 15 residues. The CDR3 here is CATSREAMSWQPQHF. The CDR3 DNA reads TGTGCCACCAGCAGAGAAGCCATGTCCTGGCAGCCCCAGCATTTT.

This chain's CDR3 is CASSLTKANTEAFF. CDR3 nucleotide sequence: TGTGCCAGCAGTTTAACAAAAGCGAACACTGAAGCTTTCTTT. V and J are TRBV28 and TRBJ1-1; D remains ambiguous. The CDR3 spans 14 residues. V lost 2 bases, J lost 1 base, and 8 bases lay in between. From germline, CDR1 is MDHEN and CDR2 SYDVKM.

In this sample, this clone turned up once. The gene calls are TRBV7-3 and TRBJ2-3; 7 bases agree with TRBD2. The CDR3 contains 17 residues. V lost 5 bases and J lost 2; bases outside the gene matches: 13. Germline CDR1 is SGHTA and CDR2 is FQGTGA. Here the CDR3 reads CASSILLTTSPTDTQYF. Written as DNA, the CDR3 is TGTGCCAGCAGCATTCTCTTAACGACTAGCCCCACAGATACGCAGTATTTT.

The chain uses TRBV19 and TRBJ1-2; D is ambiguous. CDR3 length: 16 residues. Trimming left V 1 base short and J 2 bases short, with 14 bases between. The V gene's germline CDR1 is LNHDA and CDR2 SQIVND (reference sequence). In DNA form, the CDR3 reads TGTGCCAGTAGTATAGGAAAAGTGAGAGGGAACTATGGCTACACCTTC. Its protein is CASSIGKVRGNYGYTF.

The genes are TRBV24-1 and TRBJ1-5, with a possible D match to TRBD1 (6 bases). This CDR3 contains 15 residues. Germline V CDR1 and CDR2: KGHDR, SFDVKD. Trimming cost V 4 bases and J 4 bases, with 13 bases left between them. DNA of the CDR3: TGTGCCACCAGTGACTCCGGGACACCTAATCAGCCCCAGCATTTT. Translation: CATSDSGTPNQPQHF.

CDR3 protein: CASKGGQFSGNTIYF. In DNA form, the CDR3 reads TGTGCCAGCAAAGGGGGACAGTTCTCTGGAAACACCATATATTTT. V and J are TRBV2 and TRBJ1-3, with 7 bases aligning to TRBD1. The germline V gene encodes CDR1 SNHLY and CDR2 FYNNEI. V gave up 7 bases and J gave up 0 bases; unmatched junction bases: 6. The CDR3 is 15 residues long.

The chain uses TRBV7-3 and TRBJ1-6, with TRBD1 matching 9 bases. V lost 5 bases, J lost 7 bases, and 3 bases stayed unmatched. Germline V gene sequence: CDR1 SGHTA, CDR2 FQGTGA. CDR3 length: 14 residues. The CDR3 reads CASSRGQGNSPLHF. The CDR3 nucleotides read TGTGCCAGCAGCCGCGGACAGGGGAATTCACCCCTCCACTTT.

V and J are TRBV30 and TRBJ2-3; 15 nucleotides match TRBD2. The CDR3 extends over 18 amino acids. V lost 2 bases and J lost 0; bases outside the gene matches: 6. Germline V gene sequence: CDR1 GTSNPN, CDR2 SVGIG (reference sequence). CDR3 amino acids: CAWSLPGLAGGSTDTQYF. CDR3 coding DNA: TGTGCCTGGAGTCTACCGGGACTAGCGGGGGGAAGCACAGATACGCAGTATTTT.

This clone was counted a single time. The genes are TRBV19 and TRBJ1-1; D unclear. The CDR3 totals 13 residues. Trimming shortened V by 3 bases and J by 6 bases, and 11 bases separated the two germline ends. Germline V gene sequence: CDR1 LNHDA, CDR2 SQIVND (reference sequence). The CDR3 sequence is CASSMVAAPEAFF. The CDR3 DNA follows: TGTGCCAGTAGTATGGTGGCCGCACCTGAAGCTTTCTTT.